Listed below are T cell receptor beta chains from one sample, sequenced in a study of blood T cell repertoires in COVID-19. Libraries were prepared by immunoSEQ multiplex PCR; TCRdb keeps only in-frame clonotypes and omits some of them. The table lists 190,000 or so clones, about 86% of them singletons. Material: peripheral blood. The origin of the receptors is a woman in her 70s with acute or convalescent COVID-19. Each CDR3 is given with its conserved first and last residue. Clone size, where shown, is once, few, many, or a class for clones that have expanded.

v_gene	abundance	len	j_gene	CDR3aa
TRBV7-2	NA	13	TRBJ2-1	CASSHDTYNEQFF
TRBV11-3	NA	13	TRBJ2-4	CASSLGQGNIQYF
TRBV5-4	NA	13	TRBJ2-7	CASSPGPAYEQYF
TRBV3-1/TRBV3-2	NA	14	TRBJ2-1	CASSSRDSYNEQFF
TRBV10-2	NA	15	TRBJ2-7	CASQLPTGSSYEQYF
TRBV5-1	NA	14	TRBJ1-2	CASSLGRGAVGYTF
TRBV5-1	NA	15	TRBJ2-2	CASSLILGQTGELFF
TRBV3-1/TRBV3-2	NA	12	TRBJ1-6	CASSQLDRTPRF
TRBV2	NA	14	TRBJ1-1	CASSELEGITEAFF
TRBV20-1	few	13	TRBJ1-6	CSASYRDRSPLHF
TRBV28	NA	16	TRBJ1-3	CASRVSQGLSGNTIYF
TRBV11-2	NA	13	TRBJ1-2	CASSPGLTYGYTF
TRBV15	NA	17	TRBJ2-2	CATSGEPSGRSTGELFF
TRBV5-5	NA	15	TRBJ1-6	CASSLADSLGRSLHF